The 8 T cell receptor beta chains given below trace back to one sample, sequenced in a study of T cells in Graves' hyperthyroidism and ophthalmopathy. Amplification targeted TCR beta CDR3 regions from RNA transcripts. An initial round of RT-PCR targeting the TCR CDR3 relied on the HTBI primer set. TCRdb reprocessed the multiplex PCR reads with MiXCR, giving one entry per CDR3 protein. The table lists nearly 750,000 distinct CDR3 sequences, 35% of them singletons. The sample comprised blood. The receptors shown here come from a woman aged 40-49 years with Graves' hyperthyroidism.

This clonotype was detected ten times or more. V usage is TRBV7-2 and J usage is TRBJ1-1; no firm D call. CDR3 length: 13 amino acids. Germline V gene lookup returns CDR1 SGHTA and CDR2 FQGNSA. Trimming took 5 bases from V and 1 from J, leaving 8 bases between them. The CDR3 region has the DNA TGTGCCAGCAGCCAGACCCCGAACACTGAAGCTTTCTTT. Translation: CASSQTPNTEAFF. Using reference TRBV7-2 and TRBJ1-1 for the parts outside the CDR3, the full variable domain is GAGVSQSPSNKVTEKGKDVELRCDPISGHTALYWYRQSLGQGLEFLIYFQGNSAPDKSGLPSDRFSAERTGGSVSTLTIQRTQQEDSAVYLCASSQTPNTEAFFGQGTRLTVV.

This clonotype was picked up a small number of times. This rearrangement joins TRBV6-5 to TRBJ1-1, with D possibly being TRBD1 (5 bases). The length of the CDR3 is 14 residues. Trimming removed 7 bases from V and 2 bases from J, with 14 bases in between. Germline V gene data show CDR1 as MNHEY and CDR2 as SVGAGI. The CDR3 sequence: CASNRQSRNTEAFF. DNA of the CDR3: TGTGCCAGCAATCGACAGAGCCGAAACACTGAAGCTTTCTTT.

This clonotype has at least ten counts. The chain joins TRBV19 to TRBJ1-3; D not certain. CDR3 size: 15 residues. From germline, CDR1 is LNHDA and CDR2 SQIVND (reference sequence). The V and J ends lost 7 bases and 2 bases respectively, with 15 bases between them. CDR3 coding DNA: TGTGCCAGTACCGACCCCGAGGGAACTGGAAACACCATATATTTT. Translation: CASTDPEGTGNTIYF.

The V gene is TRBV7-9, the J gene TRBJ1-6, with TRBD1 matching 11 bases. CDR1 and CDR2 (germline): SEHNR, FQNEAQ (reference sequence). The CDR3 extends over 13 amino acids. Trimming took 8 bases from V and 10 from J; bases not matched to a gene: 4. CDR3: CASSGTGGSPLHF. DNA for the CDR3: TGTGCCAGCTCCGGGACAGGGGGATCACCCCTCCACTTT. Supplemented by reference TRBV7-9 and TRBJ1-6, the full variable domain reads DTGVSQNPRHKITKRGQNVTFRCDPISEHNRLYWYRQTLGQGPEFLTYFQNEAQLEKSRLLSDRFSAERPKGSFSTLEIQRTEQGDSAMYLCASSGTGGSPLHFGNGTRLTVT.

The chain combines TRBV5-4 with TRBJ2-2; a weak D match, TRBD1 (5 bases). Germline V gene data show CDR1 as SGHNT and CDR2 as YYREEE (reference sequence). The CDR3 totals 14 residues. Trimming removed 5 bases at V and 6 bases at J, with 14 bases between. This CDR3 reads CASRLDSHAGELFF. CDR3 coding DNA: TGTGCCAGCAGACTTGACAGTCACGCCGGGGAGCTGTTTTTT.

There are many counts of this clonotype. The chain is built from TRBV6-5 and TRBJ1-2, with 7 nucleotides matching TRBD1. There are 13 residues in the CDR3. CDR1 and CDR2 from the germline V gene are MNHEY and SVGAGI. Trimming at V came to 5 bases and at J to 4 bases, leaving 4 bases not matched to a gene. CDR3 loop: CASSMTGIYGYTF. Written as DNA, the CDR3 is TGTGCCAGCAGTATGACAGGGATCTATGGCTACACCTTC.

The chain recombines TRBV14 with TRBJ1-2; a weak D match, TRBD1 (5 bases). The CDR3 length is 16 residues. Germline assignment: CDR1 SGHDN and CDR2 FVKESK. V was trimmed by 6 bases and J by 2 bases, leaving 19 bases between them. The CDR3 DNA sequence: TGTGCCAGCAGTGCTCCAACCAGGGTGACAAACTATGGCTACACCTTC. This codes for CASSAPTRVTNYGYTF.

The CDR3 reads CASSLVALARGYGYTF. The CDR3 nucleotides are TGTGCCAGCAGCTTAGTTGCCCTCGCCAGGGGCTATGGCTACACCTTC. This chain connects TRBV7-9 to TRBJ1-2; weak D call: TRBD1 (6 bases). This CDR3 is built from 16 residues. Trimming cost V 1 base and J 4 bases, with 16 bases left between them. CDR1 and CDR2 (germline): SEHNR, FQNEAQ (reference sequence).